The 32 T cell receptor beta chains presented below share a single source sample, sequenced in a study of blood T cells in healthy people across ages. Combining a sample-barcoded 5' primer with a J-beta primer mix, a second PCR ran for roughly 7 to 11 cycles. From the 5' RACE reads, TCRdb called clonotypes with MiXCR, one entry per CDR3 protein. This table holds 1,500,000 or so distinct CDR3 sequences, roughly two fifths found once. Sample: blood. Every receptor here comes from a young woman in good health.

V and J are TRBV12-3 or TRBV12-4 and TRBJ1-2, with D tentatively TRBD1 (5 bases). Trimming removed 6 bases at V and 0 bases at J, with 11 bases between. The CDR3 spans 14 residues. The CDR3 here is CASSKTVPNYGYTF. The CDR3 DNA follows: TGTGCCAGCAGCAAGACAGTTCCTAACTATGGCTACACCTTC.

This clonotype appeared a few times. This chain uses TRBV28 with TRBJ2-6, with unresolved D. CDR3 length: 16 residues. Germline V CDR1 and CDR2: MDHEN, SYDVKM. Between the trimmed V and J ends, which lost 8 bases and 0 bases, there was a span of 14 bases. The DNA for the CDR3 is TGTGCCAGCGCCGGCGGATTGTACTCTGGGGCCAACGTCCTGACTTTC. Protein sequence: CASAGGLYSGANVLTF.

CDR3 sequence reads: CASSARTSGPYEQYF. As DNA, the CDR3 is TGTGCCAGCAGCGCTAGGACTAGCGGTCCCTACGAGCAGTACTTC. The chain has TRBV9 and TRBJ2-5; 10 bases match TRBD2. The end of the DNA fits TRBJ2-7 better, so the J call may be wrong. This CDR3 is 15 amino acids long. Germline V gene sequence: CDR1 SGDLS, CDR2 YYNGEE.

The CDR3 region is CSTDGGGTQYF. Here the CDR3 DNA reads TGCAGTACGGACGGAGGGGGGACCCAGTACTTC. The V and J genes are TRBV20-1 and TRBJ2-5, with D possibly called TRBD1 or TRBD2 (6 bases each). This CDR3 region has 11 residues. CDR1 is DFQATT, CDR2 SNEGSKA, per germline (reference sequence). The V and J ends lost 8 bases and 7 bases respectively, with 14 bases between them.

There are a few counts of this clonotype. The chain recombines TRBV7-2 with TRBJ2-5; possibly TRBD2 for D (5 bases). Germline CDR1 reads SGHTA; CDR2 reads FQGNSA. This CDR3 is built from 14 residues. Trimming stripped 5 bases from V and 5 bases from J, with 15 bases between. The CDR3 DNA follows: TGTGCCAGCAGCCCGGGCCCGGGGTGGGAGACCCAGTACTTC. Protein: CASSPGPGWETQYF.

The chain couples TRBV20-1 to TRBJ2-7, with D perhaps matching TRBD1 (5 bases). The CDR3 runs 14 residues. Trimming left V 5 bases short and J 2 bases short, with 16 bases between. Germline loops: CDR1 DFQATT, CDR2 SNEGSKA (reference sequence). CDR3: CSAGSMAGTYEQYF. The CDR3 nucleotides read TGCAGTGCTGGTTCTATGGCAGGGACCTACGAGCAGTACTTC.

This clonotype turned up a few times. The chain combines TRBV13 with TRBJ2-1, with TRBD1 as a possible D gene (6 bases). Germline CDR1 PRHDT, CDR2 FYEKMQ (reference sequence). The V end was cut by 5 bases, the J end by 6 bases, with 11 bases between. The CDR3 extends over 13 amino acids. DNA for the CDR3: TGTGCCAGCAGCCCCGGACAGCCCAATGAGCAGTTCTTC. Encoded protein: CASSPGQPNEQFF.

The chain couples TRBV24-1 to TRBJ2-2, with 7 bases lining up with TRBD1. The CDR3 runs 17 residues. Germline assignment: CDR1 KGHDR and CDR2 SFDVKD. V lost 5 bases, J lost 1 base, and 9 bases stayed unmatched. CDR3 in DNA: TGTGCCACCAGTGGGGCTAGAGGGGGCGTGAACACCGGGGAGCTGTTTTTT. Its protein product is CATSGARGGVNTGELFF.

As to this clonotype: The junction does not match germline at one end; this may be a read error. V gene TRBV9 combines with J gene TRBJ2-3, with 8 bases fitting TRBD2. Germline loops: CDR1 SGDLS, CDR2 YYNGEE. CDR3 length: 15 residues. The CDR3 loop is CAGSVISGNTDTQYF. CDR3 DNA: TGTGCCGGCAGCGTCATTAGCGGGAATACAGATACGCAGTATTTT.

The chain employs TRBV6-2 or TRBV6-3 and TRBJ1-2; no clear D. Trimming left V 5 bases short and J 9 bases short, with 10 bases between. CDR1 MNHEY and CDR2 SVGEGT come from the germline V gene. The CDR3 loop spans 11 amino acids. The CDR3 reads CASSRLTSYTF. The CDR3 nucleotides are TGTGCCAGCAGTCGCTTAACGAGCTACACCTTC.

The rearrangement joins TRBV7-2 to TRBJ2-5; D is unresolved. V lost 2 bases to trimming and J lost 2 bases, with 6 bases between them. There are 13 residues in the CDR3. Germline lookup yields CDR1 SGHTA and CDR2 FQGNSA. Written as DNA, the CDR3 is TGTGCCAGCAGCTTACACACGCAAGAGACCCAGTACTTC. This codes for CASSLHTQETQYF.

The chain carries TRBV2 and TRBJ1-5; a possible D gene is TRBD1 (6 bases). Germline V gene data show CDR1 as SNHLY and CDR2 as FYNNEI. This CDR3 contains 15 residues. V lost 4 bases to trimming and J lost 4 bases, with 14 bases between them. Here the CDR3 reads CASSVLGQPNQPQHF. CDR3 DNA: TGTGCCAGCAGTGTGCTCGGACAGCCGAATCAGCCCCAGCATTTT.

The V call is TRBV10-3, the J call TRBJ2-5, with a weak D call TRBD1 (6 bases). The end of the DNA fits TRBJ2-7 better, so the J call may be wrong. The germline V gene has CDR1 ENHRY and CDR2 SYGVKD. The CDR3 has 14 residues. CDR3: CAISESSWDNEQYF. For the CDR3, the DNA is TGTGCCATCAGTGAGTCTTCGTGGGACAACGAGCAGTACTTC.

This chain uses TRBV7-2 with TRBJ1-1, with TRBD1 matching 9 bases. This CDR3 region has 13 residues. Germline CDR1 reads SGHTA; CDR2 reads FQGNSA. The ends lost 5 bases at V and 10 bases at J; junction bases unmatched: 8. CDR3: CASSGRQGGLAFF. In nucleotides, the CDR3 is TGTGCCAGCAGCGGCAGACAGGGGGGTTTAGCTTTCTTT.

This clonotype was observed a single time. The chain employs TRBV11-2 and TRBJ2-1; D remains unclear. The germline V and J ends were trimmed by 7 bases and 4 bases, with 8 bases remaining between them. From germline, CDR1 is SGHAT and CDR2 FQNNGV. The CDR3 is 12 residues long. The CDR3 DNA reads TGTGCCAGCAACTCCCAATACAATGAGCAGTTCTTC. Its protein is CASNSQYNEQFF.

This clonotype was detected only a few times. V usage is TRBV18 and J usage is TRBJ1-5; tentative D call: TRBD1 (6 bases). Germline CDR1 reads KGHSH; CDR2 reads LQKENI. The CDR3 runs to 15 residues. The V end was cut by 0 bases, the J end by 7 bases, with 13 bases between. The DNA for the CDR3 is TGTGCCAGCTCACCACCTCCAGGGGTAGGGCAGCCCCAGCATTTT. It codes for CASSPPPGVGQPQHF.

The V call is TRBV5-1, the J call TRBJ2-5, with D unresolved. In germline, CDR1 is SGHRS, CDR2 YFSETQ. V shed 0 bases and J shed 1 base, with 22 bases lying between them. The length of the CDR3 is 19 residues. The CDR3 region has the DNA TGCGCCAGCAGCTTGGGGGTTAAACGCCCCGGGCACCTCCAAGAGACCCAGTACTTC. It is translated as CASSLGVKRPGHLQETQYF.

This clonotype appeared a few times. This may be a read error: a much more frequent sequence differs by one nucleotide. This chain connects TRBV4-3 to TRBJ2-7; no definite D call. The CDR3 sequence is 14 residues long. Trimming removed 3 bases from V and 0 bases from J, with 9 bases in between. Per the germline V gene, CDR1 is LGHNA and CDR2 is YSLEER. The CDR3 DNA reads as TGCGCCAGCAGCCACGTCAGGAGCTCCTACGAGCAGTACTTC. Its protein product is CASSHVRSSYEQYF.

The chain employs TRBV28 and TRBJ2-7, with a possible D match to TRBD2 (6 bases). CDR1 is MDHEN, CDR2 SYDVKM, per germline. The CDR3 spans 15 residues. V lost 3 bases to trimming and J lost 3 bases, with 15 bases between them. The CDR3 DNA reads TGTGCCAGCAGTTTTGCTGGCGGGGTTTACTACGAGCAGTACTTC. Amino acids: CASSFAGGVYYEQYF.

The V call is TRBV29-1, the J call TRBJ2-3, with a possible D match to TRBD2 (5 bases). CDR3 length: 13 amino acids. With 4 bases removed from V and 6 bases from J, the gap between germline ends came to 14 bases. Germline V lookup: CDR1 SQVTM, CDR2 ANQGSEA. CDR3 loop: CSVGLAGGDTQYF. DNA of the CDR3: TGCAGCGTTGGCTTGGCGGGCGGGGATACGCAGTATTTT.

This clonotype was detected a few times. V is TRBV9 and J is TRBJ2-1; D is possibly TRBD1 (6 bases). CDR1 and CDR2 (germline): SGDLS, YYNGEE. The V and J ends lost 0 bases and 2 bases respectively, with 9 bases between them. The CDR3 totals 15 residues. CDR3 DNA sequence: TGTGCCAGCAGCGTAGTGGGGGCGCCCTACAATGAGCAGTTCTTC. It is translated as CASSVVGAPYNEQFF.

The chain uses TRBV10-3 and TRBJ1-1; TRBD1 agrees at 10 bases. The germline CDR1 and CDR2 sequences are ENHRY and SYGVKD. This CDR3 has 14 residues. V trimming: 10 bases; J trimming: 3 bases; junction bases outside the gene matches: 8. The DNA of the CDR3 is TGTGCCACCAATCGACAGGGGGCGGACACTGAAGCTTTCTTT. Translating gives CATNRQGADTEAFF.

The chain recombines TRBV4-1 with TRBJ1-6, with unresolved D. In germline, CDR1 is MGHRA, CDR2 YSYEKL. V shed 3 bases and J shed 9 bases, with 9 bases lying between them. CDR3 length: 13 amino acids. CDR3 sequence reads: CASSHLSGSPLHF. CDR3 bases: TGCGCCAGCAGCCATCTCTCTGGTTCACCCCTCCACTTT.

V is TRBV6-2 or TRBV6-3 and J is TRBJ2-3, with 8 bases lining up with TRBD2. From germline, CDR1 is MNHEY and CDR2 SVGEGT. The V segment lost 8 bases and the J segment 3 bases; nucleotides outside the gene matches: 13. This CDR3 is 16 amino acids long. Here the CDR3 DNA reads TGTGCCAGCCAACTTCAGAGGGGGACTAGGACAGATACGCAGTATTTT. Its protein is CASQLQRGTRTDTQYF.

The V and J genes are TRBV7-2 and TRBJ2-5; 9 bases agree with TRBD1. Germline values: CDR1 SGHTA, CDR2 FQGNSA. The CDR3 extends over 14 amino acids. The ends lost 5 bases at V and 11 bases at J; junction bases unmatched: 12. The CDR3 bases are TGTGCCAGCAGCGTCGACAGGGGGGTCAATGAGCAGTACTTC. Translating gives CASSVDRGVNEQYF.

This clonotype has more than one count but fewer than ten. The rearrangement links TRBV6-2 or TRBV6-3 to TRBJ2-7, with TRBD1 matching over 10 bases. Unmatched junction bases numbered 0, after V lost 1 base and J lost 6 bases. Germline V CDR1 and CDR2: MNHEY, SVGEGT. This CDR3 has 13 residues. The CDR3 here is CASSYWDRGEQYF. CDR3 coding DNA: TGTGCCAGCAGTTACTGGGACAGGGGCGAGCAGTACTTC.

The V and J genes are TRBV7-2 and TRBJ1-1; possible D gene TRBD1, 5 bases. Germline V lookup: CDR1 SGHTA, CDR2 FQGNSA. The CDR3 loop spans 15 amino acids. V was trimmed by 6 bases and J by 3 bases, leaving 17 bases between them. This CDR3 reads CASRAPGRGDTEAFF. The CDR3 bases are TGTGCCAGCAGGGCCCCGGGGAGAGGGGACACTGAAGCTTTCTTT.

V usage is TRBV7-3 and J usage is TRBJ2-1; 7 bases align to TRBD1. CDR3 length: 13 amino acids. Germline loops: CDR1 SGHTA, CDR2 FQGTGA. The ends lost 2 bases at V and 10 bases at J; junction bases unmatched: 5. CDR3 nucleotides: TGTGCCAGCAGCTTACAACCGGGACAGGAGCAGTTCTTC. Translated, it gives CASSLQPGQEQFF.

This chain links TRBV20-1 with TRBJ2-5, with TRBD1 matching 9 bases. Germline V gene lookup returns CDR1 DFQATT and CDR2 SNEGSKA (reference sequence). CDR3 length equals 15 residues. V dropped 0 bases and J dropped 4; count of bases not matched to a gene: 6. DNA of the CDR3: TGCAGTGCTAGAGAGCGGGGACAGGGAAGAGAGACCCAGTACTTC. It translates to CSARERGQGRETQYF.

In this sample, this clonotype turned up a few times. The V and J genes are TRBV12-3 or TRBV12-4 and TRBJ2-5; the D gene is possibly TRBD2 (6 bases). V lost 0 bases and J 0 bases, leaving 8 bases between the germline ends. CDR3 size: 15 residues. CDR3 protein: CASSLAGDYQETQYF. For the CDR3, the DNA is TGTGCCAGCAGTTTAGCTGGGGACTACCAAGAGACCCAGTACTTC.

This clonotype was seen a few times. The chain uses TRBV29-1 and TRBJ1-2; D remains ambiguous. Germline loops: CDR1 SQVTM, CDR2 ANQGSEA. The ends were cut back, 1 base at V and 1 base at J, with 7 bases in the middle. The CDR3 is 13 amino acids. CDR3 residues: CSVEVRSNYGYTF. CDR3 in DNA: TGCAGCGTTGAAGTAAGAAGTAACTATGGCTACACCTTC.

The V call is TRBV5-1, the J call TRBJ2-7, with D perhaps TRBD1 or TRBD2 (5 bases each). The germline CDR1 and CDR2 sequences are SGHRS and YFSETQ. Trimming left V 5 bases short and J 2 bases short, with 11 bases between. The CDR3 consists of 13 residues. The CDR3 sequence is CASSVRGAYEQYF. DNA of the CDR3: TGCGCCAGCAGTGTTAGGGGAGCCTACGAGCAGTACTTC.